This TCR beta chain originates from a study of technical replicates of blood from several donors. This CDR3 comprises 14 residues. J lost 6 bases, V lost 3 bases, and 6 bases had no gene match. Germline CDR1 reads WNHNN; CDR2 reads SYGVQD (reference sequence). Data came from immunoSEQ multiplex PCR; TCRdb stores just in-frame clones and leaves some out. There are approximately 92,000 clones in the sample; about 96% occur only once, and more than 0.2% lies in the top ten. The sequencing sample was made of T cells isolated from PBMCs. The TCR was taken from a human donor in good health. The chain uses TRBV10-1 and TRBJ2-7; 9 nucleotides match TRBD2. The CDR3 nucleotides are TGCGCCAGCAGTGAAAGCGGGGGGCCAGGCGAGCAGTACTTC. Its protein is CASSESGGPGEQYF.